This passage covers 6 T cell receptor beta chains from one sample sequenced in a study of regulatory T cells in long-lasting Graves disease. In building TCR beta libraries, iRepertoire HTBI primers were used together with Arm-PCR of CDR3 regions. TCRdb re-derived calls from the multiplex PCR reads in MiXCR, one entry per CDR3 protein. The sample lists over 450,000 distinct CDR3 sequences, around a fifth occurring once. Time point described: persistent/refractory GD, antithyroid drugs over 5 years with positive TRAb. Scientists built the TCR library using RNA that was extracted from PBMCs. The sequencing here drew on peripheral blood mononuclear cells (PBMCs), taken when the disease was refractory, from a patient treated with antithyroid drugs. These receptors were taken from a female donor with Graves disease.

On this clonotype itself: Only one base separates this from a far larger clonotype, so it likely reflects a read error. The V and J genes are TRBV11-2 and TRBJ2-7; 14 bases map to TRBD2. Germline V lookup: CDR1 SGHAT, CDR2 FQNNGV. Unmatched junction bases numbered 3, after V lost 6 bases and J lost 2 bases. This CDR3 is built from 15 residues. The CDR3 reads CASRAGLAGAYEQYF. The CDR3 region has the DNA TGTGCCAGCAGGGCGGGACTAGCGGGAGCCTACGAGCAGTACTTC.

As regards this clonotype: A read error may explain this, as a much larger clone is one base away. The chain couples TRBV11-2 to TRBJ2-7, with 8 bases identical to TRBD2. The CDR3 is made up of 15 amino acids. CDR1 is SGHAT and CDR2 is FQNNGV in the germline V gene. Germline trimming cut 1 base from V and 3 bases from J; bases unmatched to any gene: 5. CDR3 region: CASSLVFSGIYEQYF. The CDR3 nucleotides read TGTGCCAGCAGCTTAGTATTTAGCGGGATCTACGAGCAGTACTTC.

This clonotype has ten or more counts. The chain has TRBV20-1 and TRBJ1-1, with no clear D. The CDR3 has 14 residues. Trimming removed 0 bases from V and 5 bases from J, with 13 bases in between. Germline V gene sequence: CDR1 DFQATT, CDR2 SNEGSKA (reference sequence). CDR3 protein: CSAREEQLWTEAFF. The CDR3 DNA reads TGCAGTGCTAGAGAAGAACAGCTTTGGACTGAAGCTTTCTTT.

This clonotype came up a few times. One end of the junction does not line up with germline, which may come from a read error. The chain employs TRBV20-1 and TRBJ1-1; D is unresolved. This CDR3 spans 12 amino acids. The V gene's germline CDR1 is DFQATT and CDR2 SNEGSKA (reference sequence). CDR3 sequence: CSASLGNSEAFF. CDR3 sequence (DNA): TGCAGTGCTAGCCTCGGGAACTCTGAAGCTTTCTTT.

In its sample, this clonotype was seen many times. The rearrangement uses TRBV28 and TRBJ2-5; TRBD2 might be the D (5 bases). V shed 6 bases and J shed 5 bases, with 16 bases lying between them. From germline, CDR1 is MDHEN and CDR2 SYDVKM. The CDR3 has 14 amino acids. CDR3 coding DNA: TGTGCCAGCAGCAACCGGACTCGGCCGGAGACCCAGTACTTC. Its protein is CASSNRTRPETQYF.

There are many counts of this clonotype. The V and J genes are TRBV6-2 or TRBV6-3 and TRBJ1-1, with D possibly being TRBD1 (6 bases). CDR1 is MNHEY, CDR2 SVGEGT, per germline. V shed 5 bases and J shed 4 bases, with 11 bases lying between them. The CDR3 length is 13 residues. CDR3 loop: CASSTGLATEAFF. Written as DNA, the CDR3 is TGTGCCAGCAGTACAGGGCTGGCCACTGAAGCTTTCTTT.